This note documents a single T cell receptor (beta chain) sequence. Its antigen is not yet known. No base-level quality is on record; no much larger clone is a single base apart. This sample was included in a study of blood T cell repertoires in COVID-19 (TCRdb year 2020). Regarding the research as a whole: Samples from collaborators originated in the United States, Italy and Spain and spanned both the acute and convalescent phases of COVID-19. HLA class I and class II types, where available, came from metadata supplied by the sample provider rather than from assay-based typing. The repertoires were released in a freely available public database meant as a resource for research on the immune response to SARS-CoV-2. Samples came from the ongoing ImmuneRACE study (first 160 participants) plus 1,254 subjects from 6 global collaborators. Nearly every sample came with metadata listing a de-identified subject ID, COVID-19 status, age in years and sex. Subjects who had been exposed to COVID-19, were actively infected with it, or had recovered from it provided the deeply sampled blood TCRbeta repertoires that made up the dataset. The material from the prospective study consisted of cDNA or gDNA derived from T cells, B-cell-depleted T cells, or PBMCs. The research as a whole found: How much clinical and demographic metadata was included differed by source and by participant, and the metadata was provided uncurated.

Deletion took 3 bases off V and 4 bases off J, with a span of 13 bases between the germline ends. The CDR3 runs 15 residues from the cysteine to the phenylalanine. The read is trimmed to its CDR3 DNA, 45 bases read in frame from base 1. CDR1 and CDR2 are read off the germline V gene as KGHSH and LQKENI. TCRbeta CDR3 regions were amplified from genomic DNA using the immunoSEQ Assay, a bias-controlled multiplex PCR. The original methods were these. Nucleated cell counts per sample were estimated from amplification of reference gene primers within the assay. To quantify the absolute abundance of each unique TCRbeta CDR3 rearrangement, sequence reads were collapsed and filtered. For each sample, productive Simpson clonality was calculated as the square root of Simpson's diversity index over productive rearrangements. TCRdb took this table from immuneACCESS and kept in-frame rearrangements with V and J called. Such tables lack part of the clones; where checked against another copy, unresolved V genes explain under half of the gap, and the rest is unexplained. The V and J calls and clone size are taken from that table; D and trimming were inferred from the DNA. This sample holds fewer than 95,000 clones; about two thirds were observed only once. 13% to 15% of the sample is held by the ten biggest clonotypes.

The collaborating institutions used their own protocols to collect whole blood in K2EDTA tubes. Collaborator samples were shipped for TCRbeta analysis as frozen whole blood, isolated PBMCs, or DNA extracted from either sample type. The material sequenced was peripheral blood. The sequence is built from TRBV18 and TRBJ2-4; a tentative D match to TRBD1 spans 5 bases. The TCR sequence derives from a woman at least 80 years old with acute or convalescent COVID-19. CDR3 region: CASSPIQGPKNIQYF. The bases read TGTGCCAGCTCACCCATCCAGGGCCCAAAAAACATTCAGTACTTC.